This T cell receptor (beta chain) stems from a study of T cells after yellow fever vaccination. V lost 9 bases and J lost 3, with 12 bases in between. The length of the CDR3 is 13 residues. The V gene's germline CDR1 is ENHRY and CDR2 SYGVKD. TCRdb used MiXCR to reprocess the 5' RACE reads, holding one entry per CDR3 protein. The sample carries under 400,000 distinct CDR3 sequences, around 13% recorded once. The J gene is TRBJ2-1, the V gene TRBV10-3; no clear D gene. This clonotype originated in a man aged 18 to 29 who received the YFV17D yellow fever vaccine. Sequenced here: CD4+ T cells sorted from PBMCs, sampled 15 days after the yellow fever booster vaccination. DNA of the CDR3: TGTGCCATACAGCTGGCCCTCTACAATGAGCAGTTCTTC. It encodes CAIQLALYNEQFF.